The rows below give T cell receptor beta chains drawn from one sample of a study of CD8 T cells in Susac syndrome. TCRdb passed the immunoSEQ multiplex PCR reads through MiXCR, listing each CDR3 protein once. Here the sample spans roughly 150,000 distinct CDR3 sequences, 90% to 95% being singletons. The sequenced material came from CD4+ T cells from PBMCs. Every receptor here comes from a human donor with Susac syndrome. CDR3s include the opening cysteine and the closing phenylalanine or tryptophan. D genes are given only for firm matches. Size tells how often a clone was seen (once, few, many) or the class of an expanded clone, and some rows leave it out.

v_gene: TRBV6-5
abundance: -
d_gene: -
j_gene: TRBJ1-2
CDR3nt: TGTGCCAGCAGTTACTCGAGTATCGGGGGCTATGGCTACACCTTC
CDR3aa: CASSYSSIGGYGYTF

v_gene: TRBV21-1
abundance: -
d_gene: -
j_gene: TRBJ2-5
CDR3nt: TGTGCCAGGAACAGGCGGGCGGAGACCCAGTACTTC
CDR3aa: CARNRRAETQYF

v_gene: TRBV24-1
abundance: -
d_gene: -
j_gene: TRBJ2-5
CDR3nt: TGTGCCACCAGTGACGCAGGGACTTTGGGGGGAGAGACCCAGTACTTC
CDR3aa: CATSDAGTLGGETQYF

v_gene: TRBV5-1
abundance: -
d_gene: TRBD1
j_gene: TRBJ1-6
CDR3nt: TGCGCCAGCAGCGGACAGGGGGCGCGTGATTCACCCCTCCACTTT
CDR3aa: CASSGQGARDSPLHF

v_gene: TRBV4-2
abundance: few
d_gene: TRBD1
j_gene: TRBJ2-7
CDR3nt: TGTGCCAGCAGCTCCCCAGGGGGCCCCTACGAGCAGTACTTC
CDR3aa: CASSSPGGPYEQYF

v_gene: TRBV20-1
abundance: -
d_gene: TRBD2
j_gene: TRBJ2-5
CDR3nt: TGCAGTGCTAGCGGTGCGACTAGCGGTAAAGAGACCCAGTACTTC
CDR3aa: CSASGATSGKETQYF

v_gene: TRBV23-1
abundance: -
d_gene: -
j_gene: TRBJ2-7
CDR3nt: TGCGCCAGCAGTCAAAGGGTTAGTGACCACGAGCAGTACTTC
CDR3aa: CASSQRVSDHEQYF

v_gene: TRBV5-4
abundance: -
d_gene: -
j_gene: TRBJ2-5
CDR3nt: TGTGCCAGCAGCTTGGTGGGGAGGCAGGAAGAGACCCAGTACTTC
CDR3aa: CASSLVGRQEETQYF

v_gene: TRBV19
abundance: -
d_gene: TRBD1
j_gene: TRBJ1-5
CDR3nt: TGTGCCAGTAGCGCAGGGGGCCCAGGGCAGCCCCAGCATTTT
CDR3aa: CASSAGGPGQPQHF

v_gene: TRBV10-3
abundance: -
d_gene: -
j_gene: TRBJ2-6
CDR3nt: TGTGCCATCAGTGAGTCTCAATTAACAGGGCTGGGCGTCCTGACTTTC
CDR3aa: CAISESQLTGLGVLTF

v_gene: TRBV5-1
abundance: -
d_gene: TRBD1
j_gene: TRBJ1-2
CDR3nt: TGCGCCAGCAGCTTGGGGGACAGAGGACTTTATGGCTACACCTTC
CDR3aa: CASSLGDRGLYGYTF

v_gene: TRBV12-3/TRBV12-4
abundance: -
d_gene: -
j_gene: TRBJ2-5
CDR3nt: TGTGCCAGCAGTTTAGACGAGACCCAGTACTTC
CDR3aa: CASSLDETQYF

v_gene: TRBV18
abundance: -
d_gene: -
j_gene: TRBJ2-1
CDR3nt: TGTGCCAGCTCCGCGGGGAGCAATGAGCAGTTCTTC
CDR3aa: CASSAGSNEQFF

v_gene: TRBV9
abundance: -
d_gene: -
j_gene: TRBJ2-5
CDR3nt: TGTGCCAGCAGCGCGACTAGTAGCACCACCAAGACCCAGTACTTC
CDR3aa: CASSATSSTTKTQYF

v_gene: TRBV29-1
abundance: -
d_gene: -
j_gene: TRBJ1-1
CDR3nt: TGCAGCGTTGAAGGGGCGGCAGGCACTGAAGCTTTCTTT
CDR3aa: CSVEGAAGTEAFF

v_gene: TRBV2
abundance: -
d_gene: -
j_gene: TRBJ2-3
CDR3nt: TGTGCCAGCAGTGAACCCACAGATACGCAGTATTTT
CDR3aa: CASSEPTDTQYF

v_gene: TRBV5-1
abundance: -
d_gene: TRBD1
j_gene: TRBJ2-7
CDR3nt: TGCGCCAGCAGCCTCCGGACAGGGAACGACGAGCAGTACTTC
CDR3aa: CASSLRTGNDEQYF